This T cell receptor (beta chain) was captured in a study of blood T cell repertoires in COVID-19. Study overall: COVID-19 samples, acute and convalescent, were from the United States, Italy and Spain.

CDR1 SGHTA and CDR2 FQGNSA come from the germline V gene. The CDR3 runs to 17 residues. The ends lost 5 bases at V and 1 base at J; junction bases unmatched: 14. TCRdb keeps only in-frame clones here, not all; method: immunoSEQ multiplex PCR. Counted here are about 270,000 clones, under 90% occurring once; the ten biggest clones make up around 2.9%. Sample: peripheral blood. V and J are TRBV7-2 and TRBJ2-7; TRBD2 aligns across 7 bases. The receptor's source is a woman between 18 and 30 years old with acute or convalescent COVID-19. The CDR3 is CASSISLTSPTSYEQYF. In nucleotides, the CDR3 is TGTGCCAGCAGCATCTCTCTGACTAGCCCAACATCCTACGAGCAGTACTTC.